This is a list of T cell receptor beta chains from one sample in a study of naive CD8 T cells in extremely preterm neonates. TCRdb's copy holds only in-frame clones and misses some; the assay was immunoSEQ multiplex PCR. The table has around 25,000 clones, approximately 88% seen once; the top ten hold roughly 0.93%. Sequencing was carried out using naive CD8+ T cells from cord blood. These receptors were taken from a boy who was born preterm. Both conserved end residues are part of each CDR3. Fields, in order: J gene, D gene, V gene, CDR3 protein, CDR3 DNA. D genes are given only for firm matches.

J: TRBJ2-1
D: TRBD1
V: TRBV9
CDR3: CASSVGTGAYNEQFF
DNA: TGTGCCAGCAGCGTAGGGACAGGGGCGTACAATGAGCAGTTCTTC

J: TRBJ1-2
D: TRBD1
V: TRBV6-5
CDR3: CASSYATGYGYTF
DNA: TGTGCCAGCAGTTACGCGACAGGGTATGGCTACACCTTC

J: TRBJ1-2
D: NA
V: TRBV7-9
CDR3: CASSSDYGYTF
DNA: TGTGCCAGCAGCTCGGACTATGGCTACACCTTC

J: TRBJ2-7
D: TRBD2
V: TRBV11-2
CDR3: CATSGGAYEQYF
DNA: TGTGCCACTAGCGGGGGGGCCTACGAGCAGTACTTC

J: TRBJ1-1
D: NA
V: TRBV4-3
CDR3: CASSQGQNTEAFF
DNA: TGCGCCAGCAGCCAAGGACAGAACACTGAAGCTTTCTTT

J: TRBJ1-2
D: NA
V: TRBV4-1
CDR3: CASSQGGGYTF
DNA: TGCGCCAGCAGCCAAGGGGGCGGCTACACCTTC

J: TRBJ2-1
D: TRBD2
V: TRBV27
CDR3: CASSLASGETNEQFF
DNA: TGTGCCAGCAGTTTAGCTAGCGGGGAGACGAATGAGCAGTTCTTC

J: TRBJ1-1
D: NA
V: TRBV4-1
CDR3: CASSHGGTEAFF
DNA: TGCGCCAGCAGCCACGGGGGCACTGAAGCTTTCTTT

J: TRBJ1-2
D: TRBD1
V: TRBV9
CDR3: CASSVGTGGYGYTF
DNA: TGTGCCAGCAGCGTCGGGACAGGGGGCTATGGCTACACCTTC

J: TRBJ1-6
D: NA
V: TRBV19
CDR3: CASSLGGNSPLHF
DNA: TGTGCCAGTAGTCTGGGGGGCAATTCACCCCTCCACTTT

J: TRBJ2-2
D: NA
V: TRBV6-5
CDR3: CASSAGGELFF
DNA: TGTGCCAGCAGTGCGGGGGGGGAGCTGTTTTTT